These 30 T cell receptor beta chains came from one sample sequenced in a study of T cell responses to AZD1222 COVID-19 vaccine. Measured with immunoSEQ multiplex PCR; TCRdb has only the in-frame clones, and not every one. The data hold around 110,000 clones, with about 90% observed a single time. The source material was peripheral blood, sampled on day 0 of AZD1222 vaccination. These receptors were obtained from an adult in good health.

This chain connects TRBV6-6 to TRBJ2-5; 8 bases are shared with TRBD1. The CDR3 is made up of 16 amino acids. Germline CDR1 is MNHNY and CDR2 is SVGAGI (reference sequence). The ends lost 5 bases at V and 1 base at J; junction bases unmatched: 9. The CDR3 bases are TGTGCCAGCAGTAAAGGACAGGGATTTACCCAAGAGACCCAGTACTTC. Amino acids: CASSKGQGFTQETQYF.

The table lists this clone with a count of one. This chain joins TRBV6-5 and TRBJ2-2, with TRBD1 matching over 9 bases. V lost 7 bases to trimming and J lost 9 bases; unmatched junction nucleotides: 9. This CDR3 contains 14 residues. Germline CDR1 reads MNHEY; CDR2 reads SVGAGI. CDR3 nucleotide sequence: TGTGCCAGCAAGGGACAGGGTCAATTCCGGGAGCTGTTTTTT. It specifies CASKGQGQFRELFF.

This chain connects TRBV18 to TRBJ2-2; no firm D call. The length of the CDR3 is 12 residues. From germline, CDR1 is KGHSH and CDR2 LQKENI. Trimming removed 0 bases at V and 8 bases at J, with 4 bases between. The CDR3 protein is CASSPPGGELFF. The CDR3 DNA is TGTGCCAGCTCACCACCGGGTGGGGAGCTGTTTTTT.

The chain recombines TRBV9 with TRBJ2-2, with TRBD2 matching over 11 bases. V trimming: 4 bases; J trimming: 1 base; junction bases outside the gene matches: 9. Germline assignment: CDR1 SGDLS and CDR2 YYNGEE. This CDR3 region has 18 residues. The CDR3 coding sequence is TGTGCCAGCAGCCCCCGGGTTAGCGGGAGGGTGAACACCGGGGAGCTGTTTTTT. Protein product: CASSPRVSGRVNTGELFF.

The gene calls are TRBV3-1 (or the pseudogene TRBV3-2) and TRBJ1-5; the D gene is possibly TRBD1 (5 bases). Per germline, CDR1 LGHDT and CDR2 YNNKEL (reference sequence). CDR3 length: 15 amino acids. The V and J ends lost 3 bases and 0 bases respectively, with 9 bases between them. The CDR3 coding sequence is TGTGCCAGCAGCCACTCGGGACTTAGCAATCAGCCCCAGCATTTT. Its translation is CASSHSGLSNQPQHF.

V gene TRBV7-9 combines with J gene TRBJ1-3; D not certain. This CDR3 contains 16 residues. Trimming pared 3 bases from V and 0 bases from J, leaving 12 bases between. The germline CDR1 and CDR2 sequences are SEHNR and FQNEAQ (reference sequence). The CDR3 DNA reads as TGTGCCAGCAGCTTTGGCGGCAGGCGCTCTGGAAACACCATATATTTT. Translating it yields CASSFGGRRSGNTIYF.

The chain is built from TRBV30 and TRBJ1-4; no reliable D call. Germline V lookup: CDR1 GTSNPN, CDR2 SVGIG (reference sequence). Trimming removed 3 bases from V and 1 base from J, with 9 bases in between. The CDR3 sequence is 14 residues long. Here the CDR3 reads CAWSFIGTNEKLFF. The CDR3 bases are TGTGCCTGGAGCTTTATAGGAACTAATGAAAAACTGTTTTTT.

This clone was detected only once. The J gene is TRBJ2-1, the V gene TRBV15; possibly TRBD1 for D (6 bases). The germline V gene has CDR1 LNHNV and CDR2 YYDKDF (reference sequence). The CDR3 spans 17 residues. Trimming shortened V by 3 bases and J by 5 bases, and 20 bases separated the two germline ends. This CDR3 reads CATSSPTGRALHNEQFF. CDR3 DNA sequence: TGTGCCACCAGCAGCCCCACAGGGCGGGCTTTACACAATGAGCAGTTCTTC.

This sequence joins TRBV6-7 and TRBJ2-1; perhaps D is TRBD1 or TRBD2 (5 bases each). TRBV6-7 has ORF status, its function being uncertain. V lost 5 bases and J 5 bases, leaving 25 bases between the germline ends. The CDR3 length is 18 residues. CDR3 region: CASSHIPCWDRADNEQFF. CDR3 sequence (DNA): TGTGCCAGCAGTCATATCCCCTGCTGGGACCGGGCCGACAATGAGCAGTTCTTC.

The chain combines TRBV6-2 or TRBV6-3 with TRBJ1-2; D unclear. Per germline, CDR1 MNHEY and CDR2 SVGEGT. This CDR3 has 12 amino acids. V was clipped by 6 bases and J by 3 bases, with 8 bases between them. Here the CDR3 reads CASSPDYYGYTF. CDR3 nucleotide sequence: TGTGCCAGCAGCCCAGACTACTATGGCTACACCTTC.

In this sample, this clone turned up a few times. The chain uses TRBV4-1 and TRBJ2-7, with 10 bases aligning to TRBD1. The CDR3 is made up of 15 amino acids. V lost 4 bases to trimming and J lost 4 bases; unmatched junction nucleotides: 7. Germline V lookup: CDR1 MGHRA, CDR2 YSYEKL. Here the CDR3 reads CASSRSGTGVYEQYF. The CDR3 DNA reads as TGCGCCAGCAGCCGCTCCGGGACAGGGGTGTACGAGCAGTACTTC.

This clone was seen only once. The chain uses TRBV27 and TRBJ2-7; tentatively, D is TRBD1 (6 bases). Germline V lookup: CDR1 MNHEY, CDR2 SMNVEV (reference sequence). The CDR3 runs to 15 residues. V was cut by 6 bases and J by 0 bases, with 15 bases left in between. The CDR3 loop is CASSPGQLSSYEQYF. For the CDR3, the DNA is TGTGCCAGCAGCCCGGGACAACTAAGCTCCTACGAGCAGTACTTC.

The chain carries TRBV6-5 and TRBJ1-2; weak D call: TRBD1 (6 bases). Per the germline V gene, CDR1 is MNHEY and CDR2 is SVGAGI. The V end was cut by 5 bases, the J end by 7 bases, with 14 bases between. The CDR3 runs 13 residues. CDR3 protein: CASSTSGETGYTF. CDR3 bases: TGTGCCAGCAGTACCTCAGGGGAGACTGGCTACACCTTC.

The chain has TRBV18 and TRBJ1-6; D unresolved. Trimming cost V 3 bases and J 7 bases, with 10 bases left between them. Germline V gene sequence: CDR1 KGHSH, CDR2 LQKENI. The CDR3 contains 14 residues. Here the CDR3 DNA reads TGTGCCAGCTCACCGGGCTCGACAAATTCACCCCTCCACTTT. Residues: CASSPGSTNSPLHF.

V is TRBV7-9 and J is TRBJ2-7; the match to TRBD2 covers 10 bases. The J segment lost 0 bases and the V segment lost 5 bases, leaving 13 bases of the junction unmatched. CDR1 is SEHNR, CDR2 FQNEAQ, per germline (reference sequence). The CDR3 contains 18 residues. The CDR3 bases are TGTGCCAGCAGCCCGCCCCAGCGGGAGGGCAGAAGCTCCTACGAGCAGTACTTC. It specifies CASSPPQREGRSSYEQYF.

This sequence joins TRBV9 and TRBJ1-1; D not certain. This CDR3 spans 13 amino acids. V was clipped by 2 bases and J by 4 bases, with 9 bases between them. The germline CDR1 and CDR2 sequences are SGDLS and YYNGEE. DNA of the CDR3: TGTGCCAGCAGCGTTAATAGAGGCACTGAAGCTTTCTTT. It encodes CASSVNRGTEAFF.

The chain carries TRBV29-1 and TRBJ2-7, with 7 positions matching TRBD2. The germline V gene has CDR1 SQVTM and CDR2 ANQGSEA. V gave up 1 base and J gave up 5 bases; unmatched junction bases: 5. The CDR3 covers 13 residues. The CDR3 region is CSVEGTRLNEQYF. For the CDR3, the DNA is TGCAGCGTTGAAGGGACTAGGCTAAACGAGCAGTACTTC.

The chain has TRBV24-1 and TRBJ1-3; TRBD1 matches 8 bases. This CDR3 has 16 amino acids. Germline V CDR1 and CDR2: KGHDR, SFDVKD. The ends lost 5 bases at V and 0 bases at J; junction bases unmatched: 5. In DNA, the CDR3 is TGTGCCACCAGTGCCAGCGGACAGGGCTCTGGAAACACCATATATTTT. Translation gives CATSASGQGSGNTIYF.

The V call is TRBV12-3 or TRBV12-4, the J call TRBJ1-3, with D hard to call. The V and J ends lost 3 bases and 9 bases respectively, with 9 bases between them. CDR3 length: 12 residues. CDR3 nucleotide sequence: TGTGCCAGCAGTTTTTATGGACGCACCATATATTTT. The encoded protein is CASSFYGRTIYF.

V and J are TRBV24-1 and TRBJ2-1, with 8 positions matching TRBD2. J lost 1 base, V lost 4 bases, and 5 bases had no gene match. In germline, CDR1 is KGHDR, CDR2 SFDVKD. CDR3 length equals 16 residues. CDR3 nucleotides: TGTGCCACCAGTGACGGGGGGGTTATTTCCTACAATGAGCAGTTCTTC. This codes for CATSDGGVISYNEQFF.

This chain connects TRBV6-1 to TRBJ1-1, with a tentative D call TRBD1 (6 bases). The germline V gene encodes CDR1 MNHNS and CDR2 SASEGT. The ends were cut back, 3 bases at V and 3 bases at J, with 14 bases in the middle. The CDR3 extends over 15 amino acids. DNA for the CDR3: TGTGCCAGCAGTGACCTAACAGGGAAGGACACTGAAGCTTTCTTT. Protein product: CASSDLTGKDTEAFF.

V gene TRBV27 combines with J gene TRBJ1-4; 7 bases are shared with TRBD1. The V gene's germline CDR1 is MNHEY and CDR2 SMNVEV (reference sequence). This CDR3 contains 14 residues. With 2 bases clipped from V and 8 bases from J, the junction kept 5 bases outside the gene matches. CDR3 nucleotide sequence: TGTGCCAGCAGTTTAAGACAGGGACGAGAAAAACTGTTTTTT. Its protein product is CASSLRQGREKLFF. The full variable domain, with the rest looked up from reference TRBV27 and TRBJ1-4, is EAQVTQNPRYLITVTGKKLTVTCSQNMNHEYMSWYRQDPGLGLRQIYYSMNVEVTDKGDVPEGYKVSRKEKRNFPLILESPSPNQTSLYFCASSLRQGREKLFFGSGTQLSVL.

This chain uses TRBV12-3 or TRBV12-4 with TRBJ2-4; D is uncertain. Trimming stripped 3 bases from V and 6 bases from J, with 9 bases between. The CDR3 runs to 13 residues. CDR3 coding DNA: TGTGCCAGCAGTTTTTTTACGTTAAACATTCAGTACTTC. It translates to CASSFFTLNIQYF.

This sequence joins TRBV9 and TRBJ2-1; TRBD2 agrees at 8 bases. CDR1 is SGDLS, CDR2 YYNGEE, per germline. CDR3 length equals 13 residues. The junction had 2 bases not matched to a gene; V was cut back by 0 bases and J by 9 bases. The CDR3 nucleotides are TGTGCCAGCAGCGTAGGGGCGGGAGGTGAGCAGTTCTTC. Encoded protein: CASSVGAGGEQFF.

This chain links TRBV7-2 with TRBJ2-3; TRBD2 matches at 7 bases. V trimming: 5 bases; J trimming: 2 bases; junction bases outside the gene matches: 7. The CDR3 extends over 15 amino acids. CDR1 is SGHTA, CDR2 FQGNSA, per germline. The DNA of the CDR3 is TGTGCCAGCAGCACCTCGGGGGGTAACACAGATACGCAGTATTTT. Translated: CASSTSGGNTDTQYF.

The chain employs TRBV27 and TRBJ1-5; D perhaps matches TRBD1 (5 bases). This CDR3 has 15 amino acids. V dropped 5 bases and J dropped 0 bases, with 11 bases sitting between them. In germline, CDR1 is MNHEY, CDR2 SMNVEV (reference sequence). The CDR3 spells CASSQRQGSNQPQHF. The CDR3 DNA reads as TGTGCCAGCAGTCAACGTCAGGGTAGCAATCAGCCCCAGCATTTT.

The chain uses TRBV5-4 and TRBJ1-4, with 8 bases lining up with TRBD1. Germline trimming cut 4 bases from V and 6 bases from J; bases unmatched to any gene: 5. The CDR3 sequence is 14 residues long. Per the germline V gene, CDR1 is SGHNT and CDR2 is YYREEE (reference sequence). CDR3 nucleotides: TGTGCCAGCAGCCTTCCGGACAGGGATGAAAAACTGTTTTTT. It encodes CASSLPDRDEKLFF.

CDR3 in DNA: TGTGCCAGCAGCCGGGACAGATACTACGAGCAGTACTTC. Translation gives CASSRDRYYEQYF. This chain links TRBV28 with TRBJ2-7, with TRBD1 identical over 7 bases. CDR1 and CDR2 from the germline V gene are MDHEN and SYDVKM. This CDR3 region has 13 residues. J was trimmed by 3 bases and V by 6 bases; bases with no gene match: 5.

This clone was seen only a few times. The chain couples TRBV6-6 to TRBJ2-1; D remains unclear. Germline V gene lookup returns CDR1 MNHNY and CDR2 SVGAGI (reference sequence). CDR3 length: 16 amino acids. The V end lost 1 base, the J end lost 5 bases, and 15 bases lay between the germline ends. The CDR3 region has the DNA TGTGCCAGCAGTTACTTTAGTGTGGGCTCTAACAATGAGCAGTTCTTC. Translated, it gives CASSYFSVGSNNEQFF.

The chain recombines TRBV14 with TRBJ1-1, with a possible D match to TRBD1 (6 bases). The CDR3 spans 14 residues. With 4 bases removed from V and 6 bases from J, the gap between germline ends came to 15 bases. The germline gives CDR1 SGHDN, CDR2 FVKESK. CDR3 coding DNA: TGTGCCAGCAGCCGAGGGGGGTGGAGGGCTGAAGCTTTCTTT. It encodes CASSRGGWRAEAFF. The whole variable domain, remainder taken from reference TRBV14 and TRBJ1-1, is EAGVTQFPSHSVIEKGQTVTLRCDPISGHDNLYWYRRVMGKEIKFLLHFVKESKQDESGMPNNRFLAERTGGTYSTLKVQPAELEDSGVYFCASSRGGWRAEAFFGQGTRLTVV.